Below, 15 T cell receptor beta chains from the same sample are listed, as sequenced in a study of tumor and adjacent non-tumor tissue in lung cancer. TCRbeta libraries were built with three rounds of nested PCR, modified from ARM-PCR. TCRdb redid the calling of the multiplex PCR reads with MiXCR, one entry per CDR3 protein. The sample carries tens of thousands of distinct CDR3 sequences, 60% to 85% recorded once. RNA was extracted from bulk tissue without any cell sorting. The sample was lung tumor tissue. The receptor set was obtained from a woman aged 50 to 60 with non-small cell lung cancer.

This clonotype was picked up many times. CDR3 nucleotide sequence: TGCAGTGCAATAAACCCTATTGGCGGCACCGGGGAGCTGTTTTTT. This gives the protein CSAINPIGGTGELFF. The chain uses TRBV20-1 and TRBJ2-2; D is unclear. CDR1 and CDR2 from the germline V gene are DFQATT and SNEGSKA (reference sequence). V was pared by 6 bases and J by 4 bases, with 18 bases between. CDR3 length equals 15 residues.

Details on this clonotype: The junction does not match germline at one end; this may be a read error. The V gene is TRBV6-5, the J gene TRBJ1-5, with unresolved D. This CDR3 has 14 residues. Germline V gene lookup returns CDR1 MNHEY and CDR2 SVGAGI. The CDR3 nucleotides read TGTCCCAGCAGTTACAAGAGCGGCAATCAGCCCCAGCATTTT. It is translated as CPSSYKSGNQPQHF.

Concerning this clonotype itself: This clone may be a read error of a much larger clone one base away. The CDR3 nucleotides are TGTGCCACCTCGAGGGTTGGCGACTACGAGCAGTACTTC. This translates into CATSRVGDYEQYF. The chain employs TRBV24-1 and TRBJ2-7; D is perhaps TRBD2 (5 bases). The CDR3 spans 13 residues. Trimming took 9 bases from V and 3 from J, leaving 14 bases between them. Germline V gene lookup returns CDR1 KGHDR and CDR2 SFDVKD.

As for this clonotype: Germline and junction disagree at one end, which may indicate a read error. The chain has TRBV30 and TRBJ1-5; a weak D match, TRBD1 (5 bases). The CDR3 length is 15 residues. Germline V gene sequence: CDR1 GTSNPN, CDR2 SVGIG (reference sequence). Here the CDR3 reads CAWSVGTSANQSQHF. The CDR3 bases are TGTGCCTGGAGTGTCGGGACTTCAGCGAATCAGTCCCAGCATTTT.

The V and J genes are TRBV29-1 and TRBJ2-1, with a possible D match to TRBD2 (6 bases). The CDR3 runs 16 residues. Germline values: CDR1 SQVTM, CDR2 ANQGSEA. CDR3 DNA sequence: TGCAACGCTGAATCTCCGACTAGGAGCTCCTACAATGAGCAGTTCTTC. Its translation: CNAESPTRSSYNEQFF.

This clonotype has just a few counts. A much larger clonotype is one base distant, so this may be a read error. V gene TRBV30 combines with J gene TRBJ2-1, with TRBD2 identical over 7 bases. The CDR3 sequence is 12 residues long. With 4 bases clipped from V and 6 bases from J, the junction kept 3 bases outside the gene matches. Looked up from germline, CDR1 is GTSNPN and CDR2 is SVGIG (reference sequence). In DNA, the CDR3 is TGTGCCTGGACGACTAGCATCAATGAGCAGTTCTTC. It is translated as CAWTTSINEQFF.

Concerning this clonotype itself: At one end, the junction sequence differs from germline, possibly due to a read error. This chain links TRBV5-4 with TRBJ2-6, with 10 positions matching TRBD2. The germline V gene encodes CDR1 SGHNT and CDR2 YYREEE (reference sequence). The CDR3 extends over 18 amino acids. CDR3 sequence (DNA): TGTGCCAGCAGCAAGGGAGTAGCGGGAGGAGGCGGGGCCAACGTACTGACTTTC. Amino acids: CASSKGVAGGGGANVLTF.

CDR3 bases: TGTGTCAGTAGTGATCAGGACACCCACAGCGGGGAGCTGTTTTTT. It specifies CVSSDQDTHSGELFF. The chain recombines TRBV6-1 with TRBJ2-2; possibly TRBD1 for D (5 bases). Germline assignment: CDR1 MNHNS and CDR2 SASEGT. This CDR3 comprises 15 residues.

Remarks on this clonotype: A junction end diverges from the germline sequence, so it may reflect a read error. The chain couples TRBV29-1 to TRBJ1-1; 8 bases are shared with TRBD1. CDR3 length equals 14 residues. Germline lookup yields CDR1 SQVTM and CDR2 ANQGSEA. For the CDR3, the DNA is TGCAGCGTTGGGGTGGGACAGGATAACACTGAAGCTTTATTT. Translating it yields CSVGVGQDNTEALF.

This clonotype was observed a few times. The rearrangement links TRBV23-1 to TRBJ2-2; 8 positions agree with TRBD2. TRBV23-1 is recorded as an ORF, its role being uncertain. The trim removed 4 bases at V and 2 bases at J, leaving 15 bases unmatched. This CDR3 is 19 amino acids long. The DNA of the CDR3 is TGCGCCAGCAGTCGCCTCAAGGGTAGCGGGGTTCCCAACACCGGGGAGCTGTTTTTT. Its protein product is CASSRLKGSGVPNTGELFF.

The chain employs TRBV29-1 and TRBJ2-1; the D is unclear. Per the germline V gene, CDR1 is SQVTM and CDR2 is ANQGSEA. The germline V and J ends were trimmed by 0 bases and 5 bases, with 20 bases remaining between them. This CDR3 has 17 residues. The CDR3 DNA sequence: TGCAGCGTTGAAGATCTGGAGAGTTGGAACTCTAACAATGAGCAGTTCTTC. This encodes CSVEDLESWNSNNEQFF.

The sample holds many counts of this clonotype. The chain joins TRBV29-1 to TRBJ2-1; 10 bases fit TRBD2. This CDR3 has 17 amino acids. V lost 2 bases and J lost 3; bases outside the gene matches: 10. CDR1 is SQVTM, CDR2 ANQGSEA, per germline. CDR3 sequence reads: CSVEFPGLAGVYNEQFF. The CDR3 DNA follows: TGCAGCGTTGAATTCCCCGGGCTAGCGGGAGTCTACAATGAGCAGTTCTTC.

Regarding this clonotype: At one end, the junction sequence differs from germline, possibly due to a read error. The chain links TRBV4-1 to TRBJ2-7; either TRBD1 or TRBD2 may supply D (5 bases each). The CDR3 runs to 13 residues. The germline V gene encodes CDR1 MGHRA and CDR2 YSYEKL. The CDR3 region is CASSPQVGDDQYF. In nucleotides, the CDR3 is TGCGCTAGCAGCCCTCAGGTTGGGGACGATCAGTACTTC.

The chain links TRBV6-5 to TRBJ2-7; 7 bases line up with TRBD2. Near its end, the DNA agrees better with TRBJ2-1, so the J call may be wrong. The CDR3 totals 14 residues. Germline V gene sequence: CDR1 MNHEY, CDR2 SVGAGI. The CDR3 region has the DNA TGTGCCAGCAGTTACAATCGGGAGGCACGCGAGCAGTTCTTC. Its protein product is CASSYNREAREQFF.

Comments on this clonotype: Germline and junction disagree at one end, which may indicate a read error. The chain has TRBV4-2 and TRBJ2-1; 7 bases map to TRBD2. In germline, CDR1 is LGHNA, CDR2 YNFKEQ. CDR3 size: 16 residues. The CDR3 region is CASSQTRDYKDNEQLF. In DNA form, the CDR3 reads TGTGCCAGCAGCCAAACCCGGGACTACAAAGACAATGAGCAGTTATTC.